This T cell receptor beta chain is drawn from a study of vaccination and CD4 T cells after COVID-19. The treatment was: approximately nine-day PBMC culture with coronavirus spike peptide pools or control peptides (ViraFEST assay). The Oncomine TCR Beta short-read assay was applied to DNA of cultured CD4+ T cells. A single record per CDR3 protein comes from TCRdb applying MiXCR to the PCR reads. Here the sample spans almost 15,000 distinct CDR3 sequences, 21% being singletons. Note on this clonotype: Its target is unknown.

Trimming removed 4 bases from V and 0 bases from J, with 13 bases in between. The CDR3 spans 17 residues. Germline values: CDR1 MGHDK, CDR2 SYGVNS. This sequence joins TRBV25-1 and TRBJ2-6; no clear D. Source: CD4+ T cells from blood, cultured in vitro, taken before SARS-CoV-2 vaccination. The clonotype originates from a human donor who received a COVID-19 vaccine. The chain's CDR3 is CASSGVILSSGANVLTF. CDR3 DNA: TGTGCCAGCAGTGGAGTCATATTGAGCTCTGGGGCCAACGTCCTGACTTTC.